This T cell receptor beta chain was profiled in a study of blood T cell repertoires in COVID-19. Per the study methods: Amplification from reference gene primers served as the basis for estimated nucleated cell counts. Clones were sequenced by immunoSEQ multiplex PCR, and TCRdb holds only the in-frame ones, with some missing. The V and J calls and clone size are taken from that table; D and trimming were inferred from the DNA. Of around 150,000 clones in the sample, about 90% were seen once. Trimming shortened V by 4 bases and J by 5 bases, and 18 bases separated the two germline ends. The CDR3 has 15 amino acids. CDR1 SGHRS and CDR2 YFSETQ come from the germline V gene.

Sample: peripheral blood. The chain joins TRBV5-1 to TRBJ2-5; the D gene is possibly TRBD2 (6 bases). The clonotype was recovered from a man aged 45-65 years with active or convalescent COVID-19. The CDR3 sequence: CASSPEGPTYETQYF. CDR3 nucleotide sequence: TGCGCCAGCAGCCCGGAGGGACCGACCTATGAGACCCAGTACTTC.